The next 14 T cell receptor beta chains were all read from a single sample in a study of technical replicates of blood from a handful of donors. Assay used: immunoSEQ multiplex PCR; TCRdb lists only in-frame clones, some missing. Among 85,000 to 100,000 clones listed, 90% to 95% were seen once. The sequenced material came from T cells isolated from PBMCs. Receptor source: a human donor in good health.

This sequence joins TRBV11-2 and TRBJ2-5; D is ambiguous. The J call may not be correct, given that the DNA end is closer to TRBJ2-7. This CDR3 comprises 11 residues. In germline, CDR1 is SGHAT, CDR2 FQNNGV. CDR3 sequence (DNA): TGTGCCAGCGGTATCCCATCCGAGCAGTACTTC. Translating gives CASGIPSEQYF.

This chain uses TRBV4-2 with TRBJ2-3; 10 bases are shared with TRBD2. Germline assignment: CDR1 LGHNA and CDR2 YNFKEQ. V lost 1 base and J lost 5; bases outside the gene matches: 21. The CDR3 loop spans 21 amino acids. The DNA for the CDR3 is TGTGCCAGCAGCCAAGCATTTCCGGACAGGGTCGGGACTAGCGATGGAGATACGCAGTATTTT. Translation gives CASSQAFPDRVGTSDGDTQYF.

This chain's CDR3 is CASSLVRGTEAFF. DNA of the CDR3: TGTGCCAGCAGCTTGGTCAGGGGGACTGAAGCTTTCTTT. V and J are TRBV7-9 and TRBJ1-1, with TRBD1 matching 7 bases. After removal of 3 bases from V and 5 bases from J, the junction contained 3 bases not matched to a gene. Germline V lookup: CDR1 SEHNR, CDR2 FQNEAQ (reference sequence). The CDR3 consists of 13 residues.

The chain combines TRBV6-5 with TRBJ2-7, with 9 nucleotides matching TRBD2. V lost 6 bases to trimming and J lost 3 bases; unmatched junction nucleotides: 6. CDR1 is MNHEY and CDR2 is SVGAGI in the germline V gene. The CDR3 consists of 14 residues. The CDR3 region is CASSGSGGRYEQYF. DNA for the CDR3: TGTGCCAGCAGCGGCAGCGGGGGGCGCTACGAGCAGTACTTC.

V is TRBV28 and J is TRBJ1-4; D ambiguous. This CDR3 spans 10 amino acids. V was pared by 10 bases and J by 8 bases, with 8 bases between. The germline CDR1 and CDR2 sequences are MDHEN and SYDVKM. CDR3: CATREEKLFF. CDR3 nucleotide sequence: TGTGCCACCCGCGAGGAAAAACTGTTTTTT.

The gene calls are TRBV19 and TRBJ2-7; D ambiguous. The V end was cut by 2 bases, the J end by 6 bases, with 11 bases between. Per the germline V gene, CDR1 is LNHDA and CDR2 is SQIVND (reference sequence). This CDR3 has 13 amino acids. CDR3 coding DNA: TGTGCCAGTAGTATATCCAGAAGTGGCGAGCAGTACTTC. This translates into CASSISRSGEQYF.

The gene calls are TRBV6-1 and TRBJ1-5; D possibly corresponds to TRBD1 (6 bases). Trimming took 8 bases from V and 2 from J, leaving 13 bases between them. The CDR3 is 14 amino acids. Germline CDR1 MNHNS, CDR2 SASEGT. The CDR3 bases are TGTGCCAGCTCGGCGGCAGGGGGCAATCAGCCCCAGCATTTT. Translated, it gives CASSAAGGNQPQHF.

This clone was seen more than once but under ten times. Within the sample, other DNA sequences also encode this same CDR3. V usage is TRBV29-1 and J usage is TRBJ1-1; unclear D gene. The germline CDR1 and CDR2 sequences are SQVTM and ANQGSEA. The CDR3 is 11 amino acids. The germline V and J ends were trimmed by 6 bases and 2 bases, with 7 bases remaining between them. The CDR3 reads CSVSRNTEAFF. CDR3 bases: TGCAGCGTGTCTCGTAACACTGAAGCTTTCTTT. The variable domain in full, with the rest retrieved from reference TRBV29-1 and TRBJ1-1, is SAVISQKPSRDICQRGTSLTIQCQVDSQVTMMFWYRQQPGQSLTLIATANQGSEATYESGFVIDKFPISRPNLTFSTLTVSNMSPEDSSIYLCSVSRNTEAFFGQGTRLTVV.

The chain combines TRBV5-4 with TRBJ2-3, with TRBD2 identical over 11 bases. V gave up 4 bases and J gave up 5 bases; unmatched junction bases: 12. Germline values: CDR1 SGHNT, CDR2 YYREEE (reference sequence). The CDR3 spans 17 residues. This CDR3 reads CASSQAPIAGGVDTQYF. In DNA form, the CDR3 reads TGTGCCAGCAGCCAGGCGCCCATAGCGGGAGGGGTAGATACGCAGTATTTT.

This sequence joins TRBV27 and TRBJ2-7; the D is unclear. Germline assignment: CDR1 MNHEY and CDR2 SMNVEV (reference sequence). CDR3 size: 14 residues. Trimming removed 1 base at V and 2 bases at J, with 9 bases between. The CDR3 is CASSLLVKPYEQYF. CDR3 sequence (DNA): TGTGCCAGCAGTTTATTAGTTAAACCCTACGAGCAGTACTTC.

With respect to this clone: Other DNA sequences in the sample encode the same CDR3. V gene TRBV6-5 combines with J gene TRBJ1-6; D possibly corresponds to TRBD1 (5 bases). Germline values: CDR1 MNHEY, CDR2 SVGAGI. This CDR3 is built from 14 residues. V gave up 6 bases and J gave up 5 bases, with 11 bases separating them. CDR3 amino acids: CASRRGGNNSPLHF. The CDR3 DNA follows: TGTGCCAGCAGGAGGGGAGGGAATAATTCACCCCTCCACTTT.

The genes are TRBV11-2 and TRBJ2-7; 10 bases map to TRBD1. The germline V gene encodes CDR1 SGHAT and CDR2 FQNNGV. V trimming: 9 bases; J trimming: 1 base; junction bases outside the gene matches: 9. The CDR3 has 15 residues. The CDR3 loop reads CASEPGQGLSYEQYF. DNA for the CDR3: TGTGCCAGTGAACCGGGACAGGGGCTATCCTACGAGCAGTACTTC.

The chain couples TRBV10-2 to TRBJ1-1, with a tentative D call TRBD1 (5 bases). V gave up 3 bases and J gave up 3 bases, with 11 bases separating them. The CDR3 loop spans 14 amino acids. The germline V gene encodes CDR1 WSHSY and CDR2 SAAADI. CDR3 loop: CASSDFREDTEAFF. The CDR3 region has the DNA TGCGCCAGCAGTGATTTCAGGGAGGACACTGAAGCTTTCTTT.

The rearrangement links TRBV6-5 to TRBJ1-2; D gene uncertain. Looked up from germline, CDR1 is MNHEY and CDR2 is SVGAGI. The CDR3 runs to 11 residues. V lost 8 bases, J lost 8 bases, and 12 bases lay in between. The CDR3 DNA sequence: TGTGCCAGCGCGTTTAGAGGAGGCTACACCTTC. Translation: CASAFRGGYTF.